Each of the 30 T cell receptor beta chains below was sequenced from the same sample in a study of blood T cell repertoires in COVID-19 (TCRdb year 2020). Library prep was done by the immunoSEQ multiplex PCR assay. Imported from immuneACCESS, the table was reduced by TCRdb to in-frame sequences with V and J called. These copies leave out some clones; in studies compared against another copy, an unresolved V gene accounts for under half, and the cause of the remainder is not known. The sample table holds approximately 69,000 clones, of which 82% were seen once. The ten largest make up approximately 15% of the sample. The sequencing sample was made of peripheral blood. The receptors were gathered from a woman of 80 years or more with acute or convalescent COVID-19.

Written as DNA, the CDR3 is TGTGCCAGCATGCCAATAGCGGGATCGGCCAAAAACATTCAGTACTTC. This translates into CASMPIAGSAKNIQYF. The J gene is TRBJ2-4, the V gene TRBV3-1 (or the pseudogene TRBV3-2); TRBD2 matches 8 bases. This CDR3 contains 16 residues. V was clipped by 7 bases and J by 1 base; unmatched bases: 9. The germline CDR1 and CDR2 sequences are LGHDT and YNNKEL (reference sequence).

The chain recombines TRBV14 with TRBJ2-3; a weak D match, TRBD2 (6 bases). The CDR3 contains 14 residues. Germline-derived CDR1 and CDR2 are SGHDN and FVKESK. Deletions cut 8 bases from V and 2 bases from J, with 14 bases between. The DNA for the CDR3 is TGTGCCAGCGGCGGGGACCTGTACACAGATACGCAGTATTTT. The encoded protein is CASGGDLYTDTQYF.

The chain couples TRBV30 to TRBJ2-3, with 9 bases matching TRBD2. Germline CDR1 GTSNPN, CDR2 SVGIG (reference sequence). There are 18 residues in the CDR3. V shed 0 bases and J 2 bases; nucleotides not matched to a gene: 12. The CDR3 sequence is CAWSVGLAGSPSTDTQYF. The CDR3 DNA reads as TGTGCCTGGAGTGTTGGTCTAGCGGGATCCCCCTCCACAGATACGCAGTATTTT.

This chain connects TRBV28 to TRBJ2-7, with no clear D. This CDR3 has 12 residues. Germline assignment: CDR1 MDHEN and CDR2 SYDVKM. The V end was cut by 3 bases, the J end by 3 bases, with 6 bases between. The CDR3 nucleotides read TGTGCCAGCAGTTTGTACGGCTACGAGCAGTACTTC. Residues: CASSLYGYEQYF.

V and J are TRBV7-7 and TRBJ1-1; D uncertain. Trimming shortened V by 5 bases and J by 3 bases, and 10 bases separated the two germline ends. The CDR3 loop spans 13 amino acids. Germline lookup yields CDR1 SSHAT and CDR2 FNYEAQ (reference sequence). In DNA form, the CDR3 reads TGTGCCAGCAGCCTCACTAGGGACACTGAAGCTTTCTTT. This encodes CASSLTRDTEAFF.

The V and J genes are TRBV5-4 and TRBJ2-7; possibly TRBD1 for D (7 bases). This CDR3 is 16 amino acids long. V dropped 4 bases and J dropped 1 base, with 18 bases sitting between them. Germline V CDR1 and CDR2: SGHNT, YYREEE (reference sequence). CDR3 in DNA: TGTGCCAGCAGCCAACGGACCAGGGGGACTTCCTACGAGCAGTACTTC. This sequence encodes CASSQRTRGTSYEQYF.

The chain links TRBV5-6 to TRBJ2-3; 9 bases fit TRBD2. The germline V gene encodes CDR1 SGHDT and CDR2 YYEEEE. V lost 1 base to trimming and J lost 2 bases; unmatched junction nucleotides: 8. The CDR3 spans 17 residues. The CDR3 DNA reads TGTGCCAGCAGCTTGCTATTGCGGGAGGGAGTCACAGATACGCAGTATTTT. This sequence encodes CASSLLLREGVTDTQYF.

This chain uses TRBV3-1 (or the pseudogene TRBV3-2) with TRBJ1-5, with TRBD1 matching 7 bases. V was pared by 6 bases and J by 6 bases, with 17 bases of the junction left unmatched. The germline V gene encodes CDR1 LGHDT and CDR2 YNNKEL (reference sequence). The CDR3 contains 17 residues. The CDR3: CASRLKTLDRDTQPQHF. In nucleotides, the CDR3 is TGTGCCAGCAGACTGAAAACGTTAGACAGGGACACTCAGCCCCAGCATTTT.

The genes are TRBV19 and TRBJ2-3, with 8 positions matching TRBD1. In germline, CDR1 is LNHDA, CDR2 SQIVND (reference sequence). This CDR3 has 16 residues. V lost 3 bases, J lost 3 bases, and 8 bases stayed unmatched. CDR3 sequence: CASSIVGRGRTDTQYF. As DNA, the CDR3 is TGTGCCAGTAGTATCGTAGGCAGGGGGCGTACAGATACGCAGTATTTT.

This chain joins TRBV29-1 and TRBJ2-3, with TRBD2 identical over 7 bases. Germline lookup yields CDR1 SQVTM and CDR2 ANQGSEA. V dropped 4 bases and J dropped 2; count of bases not matched to a gene: 3. CDR3 length: 13 amino acids. The DNA of the CDR3 is TGCAGCGTTGTGGCGGGAGTCACAGATACGCAGTATTTT. Translated, it gives CSVVAGVTDTQYF.

The chain employs TRBV5-4 and TRBJ2-1, with no clear D. This CDR3 region has 13 residues. V gave up 0 bases and J gave up 13 bases, with 14 bases separating them. Per the germline V gene, CDR1 is SGHNT and CDR2 is YYREEE (reference sequence). CDR3 in amino acids: CASSLVGSQVQFF. DNA of the CDR3: TGTGCCAGCAGCTTGGTAGGCTCGCAGGTCCAGTTCTTC.

V usage is TRBV30 and J usage is TRBJ2-5; D gene uncertain. Trimming removed 0 bases from V and 5 bases from J, with 10 bases in between. From germline, CDR1 is GTSNPN and CDR2 SVGIG (reference sequence). The CDR3 has 13 residues. CDR3 in DNA: TGTGCCTGGAGTGTAAGCATGGAGGAGACCCAGTACTTC. It codes for CAWSVSMEETQYF.

The chain employs TRBV14 and TRBJ2-2; D is unclear. The CDR3 consists of 13 residues. Germline V lookup: CDR1 SGHDN, CDR2 FVKESK. V was pared by 0 bases and J by 7 bases, with 6 bases between. The CDR3 DNA follows: TGTGCCAGCAGCCAAGAAGCGAACGGGGAGCTGTTTTTT. Amino acids: CASSQEANGELFF.

CDR3 sequence (DNA): TGTGCCAGCAGCCAAGAACCTAGCGGGAGCGCGGGGACCCAGTACTTC. Translation gives CASSQEPSGSAGTQYF. The genes are TRBV3-1 (or the pseudogene TRBV3-2) and TRBJ2-5; TRBD2 aligns across 10 bases. Germline trimming cut 0 bases from V and 7 bases from J; bases unmatched to any gene: 8. The CDR3 has 16 residues. CDR1 LGHDT and CDR2 YNNKEL come from the germline V gene (reference sequence).

About this clone itself: The sample holds other DNA sequences that translate to the same CDR3. The V and J genes are TRBV4-1 and TRBJ2-7, with D possibly TRBD1 on 5 matching bases. The CDR3 length is 14 residues. Germline assignment: CDR1 MGHRA and CDR2 YSYEKL. Between the trimmed V and J ends, which lost 0 bases and 7 bases, there was a span of 13 bases. For the CDR3, the DNA is TGCGCCAGCAGCCAAGATCAGGGTTTTGGGGAGCAGTACTTC. It translates to CASSQDQGFGEQYF.

This rearrangement joins TRBV7-6 to TRBJ1-1; the match to TRBD1 covers 10 bases. The germline V gene encodes CDR1 SGHVS and CDR2 FNYEAQ. V dropped 3 bases and J dropped 0; count of bases not matched to a gene: 4. The CDR3 runs 16 residues. The CDR3 nucleotides are TGTGCCAGCAGCTTGGGACAGGGGCCAGTGAACACTGAAGCTTTCTTT. Its protein is CASSLGQGPVNTEAFF.

The V call is TRBV30, the J call TRBJ2-3; D unresolved. V shed 5 bases and J shed 0 bases, with 12 bases lying between them. Per the germline V gene, CDR1 is GTSNPN and CDR2 is SVGIG (reference sequence). The CDR3 length is 14 residues. The CDR3 DNA reads TGTGCCTGGGGCTTAGCAACTAGCACAGATACGCAGTATTTT. It specifies CAWGLATSTDTQYF.

This chain connects TRBV10-3 to TRBJ2-1; no clear D. The CDR3 contains 14 residues. In germline, CDR1 is ENHRY, CDR2 SYGVKD. Trimming took 8 bases from V and 2 from J, leaving 13 bases between them. CDR3 DNA: TGTGCCATCTTAAAGGAGTACCCCTACAATGAGCAGTTCTTC. Translating it yields CAILKEYPYNEQFF.

The rearrangement joins TRBV18 to TRBJ1-4, with D perhaps matching TRBD1 (6 bases). The CDR3 is 15 amino acids. Trimming removed 6 bases at V and 4 bases at J, with 15 bases between. From germline, CDR1 is KGHSH and CDR2 LQKENI. The CDR3 reads CASSPRGGFNEKLFF. The CDR3 DNA follows: TGTGCCAGCTCCCCAAGGGGGGGATTTAATGAAAAACTGTTTTTT.

V is TRBV2 and J is TRBJ1-2; no firm D call. This CDR3 spans 14 amino acids. V was trimmed by 1 base and J by 1 base, leaving 7 bases between them. CDR1 SNHLY and CDR2 FYNNEI come from the germline V gene. This chain's CDR3 is CASSEGSVNYGYTF. The CDR3 DNA follows: TGTGCCAGCAGTGAAGGGTCAGTTAACTATGGCTACACCTTC.

This chain connects TRBV19 to TRBJ2-7; D ambiguous. This CDR3 has 15 residues. V lost 2 bases and J 2 bases, leaving 13 bases between the germline ends. The V gene's germline CDR1 is LNHDA and CDR2 SQIVND (reference sequence). CDR3 sequence: CASSISPGLTYEQYF. CDR3 sequence (DNA): TGTGCCAGTAGTATATCCCCGGGTTTAACCTACGAGCAGTACTTC.

This chain joins TRBV5-1 and TRBJ1-1; D is possibly TRBD1 (6 bases). This CDR3 is 13 amino acids long. Germline V gene sequence: CDR1 SGHRS, CDR2 YFSETQ. The V end lost 0 bases, the J end lost 3 bases, and 6 bases lay between the germline ends. The CDR3 region is CASSLAGDTEAFF. DNA for the CDR3: TGCGCCAGCAGCTTGGCAGGGGACACTGAAGCTTTCTTT.

This chain joins TRBV5-1 and TRBJ2-7, with 8 bases identical to TRBD2. V shed 4 bases and J 5 bases; nucleotides not matched to a gene: 11. Germline CDR1 reads SGHRS; CDR2 reads YFSETQ. The CDR3 runs 15 residues. CDR3 loop: CASSGSGSPSNEQYF. As DNA, the CDR3 is TGCGCCAGCAGCGGAAGCGGGAGCCCCTCGAACGAGCAGTACTTC.

The V call is TRBV11-1, the J call TRBJ2-1, with 9 positions matching TRBD1. Germline V CDR1 and CDR2: SGHAT, FQDESV (reference sequence). V lost 2 bases to trimming and J lost 6 bases; unmatched junction nucleotides: 8. CDR3 length: 16 residues. CDR3 protein: CASSLRGQGGPNEQFF. The DNA of the CDR3 is TGTGCCAGCAGCTTACGGGGACAGGGTGGACCCAATGAGCAGTTCTTC.

The CDR3 nucleotides are TGCGCCAGCAGCCTCGAGATGGGGGGGTCCTACGAGCAGTACTTC. Protein product: CASSLEMGGSYEQYF. V gene TRBV4-1 combines with J gene TRBJ2-7; TRBD2 matches at 7 bases. CDR1 and CDR2 (germline): MGHRA, YSYEKL. The CDR3 extends over 15 amino acids. The V gene end was trimmed by 4 bases and the J gene end by 1 base; junction bases not matched to a gene: 7.

The V call is TRBV5-6, the J call TRBJ1-3; weak D call: TRBD1 (5 bases). Trimming left V 2 bases short and J 1 base short, with 10 bases between. Germline CDR1 and CDR2: SGHDT and YYEEEE. The length of the CDR3 is 15 residues. CDR3 amino acids: CASSLRGGSGNTIYF. As DNA, the CDR3 is TGTGCCAGCAGCTTAAGGGGAGGGTCTGGAAACACCATATATTTT.

The chain joins TRBV5-1 to TRBJ1-2, with no clear D. CDR1 and CDR2 from the germline V gene are SGHRS and YFSETQ. The CDR3 is 15 amino acids. With 4 bases removed from V and 7 bases from J, the gap between germline ends came to 20 bases. CDR3 loop: CASSPGAIKAGGYTF. The CDR3 DNA is TGCGCCAGCAGCCCGGGCGCGATAAAAGCGGGTGGCTACACCTTC.

The rearrangement uses TRBV10-3 and TRBJ1-1; TRBD1 matches at 9 bases. Germline values: CDR1 ENHRY, CDR2 SYGVKD. The CDR3 runs to 15 residues. The ends lost 5 bases at V and 4 bases at J; junction bases unmatched: 8. The CDR3 DNA sequence: TGTGCCATCAGTCAATCCGGGACAGGGCGCACTGAAGCTTTCTTT. It yields the protein CAISQSGTGRTEAFF.

This chain connects TRBV9 to TRBJ2-2; 10 bases line up with TRBD1. V lost 1 base and J lost 5; bases outside the gene matches: 2. The germline CDR1 and CDR2 sequences are SGDLS and YYNGEE. The CDR3 length is 15 residues. The CDR3: CASSVWDRGTGELFF. The CDR3 DNA follows: TGTGCCAGCAGCGTATGGGACAGGGGAACCGGGGAGCTGTTTTTT.

The chain joins TRBV7-2 to TRBJ2-3, with TRBD2 matching 7 bases. CDR3 length: 16 amino acids. V shed 5 bases and J 3 bases; nucleotides not matched to a gene: 11. Germline CDR1 reads SGHTA; CDR2 reads FQGNSA. CDR3 in DNA: TGTGCCAGCAGCCAGGCGGCAGCGGGAATGACAGATACGCAGTATTTT. This sequence encodes CASSQAAAGMTDTQYF.